The source of this T cell receptor (beta chain) is a study of shared clonotypes between healthy human individuals. The CDR3 extends over 14 amino acids. Germline lookup yields CDR1 SGHDT and CDR2 YYEEEE. Trimming took off 2 bases at V and 1 base at J, with 7 bases between the two ends. At deep level, the assay was performed. Repertoires were generated with immunoSEQ multiplex PCR, while TCRdb's copy carries only in-frame clones and drops some. The data contain about 2.1 million clones, just under 95% of them singletons. Comment on this clone: Its cognate antigen is unknown.

The naive CD8 fraction comprised CD45RO-negative cells positively selected for CCR7 and excluded terminally differentiated effector memory CD45RA+ cells. Within Nashville, Tennessee resided all donors, each a Caucasian adult. The study's findings and limits: Only blood samples were collected, and tissue repertoires likely differ.

Sequencing used naive CD8+ T cells from PBMCs. This clonotype was obtained from a young man in good health. Some clones in this sample may be carry-over from other donors' samples. This chain connects TRBV5-6 to TRBJ1-5; D not certain. CDR3 in DNA: TGTGCCAGCAGCTTTAGGGAGAGCAATCAGCCCCAGCATTTT. Encoded protein: CASSFRESNQPQHF.